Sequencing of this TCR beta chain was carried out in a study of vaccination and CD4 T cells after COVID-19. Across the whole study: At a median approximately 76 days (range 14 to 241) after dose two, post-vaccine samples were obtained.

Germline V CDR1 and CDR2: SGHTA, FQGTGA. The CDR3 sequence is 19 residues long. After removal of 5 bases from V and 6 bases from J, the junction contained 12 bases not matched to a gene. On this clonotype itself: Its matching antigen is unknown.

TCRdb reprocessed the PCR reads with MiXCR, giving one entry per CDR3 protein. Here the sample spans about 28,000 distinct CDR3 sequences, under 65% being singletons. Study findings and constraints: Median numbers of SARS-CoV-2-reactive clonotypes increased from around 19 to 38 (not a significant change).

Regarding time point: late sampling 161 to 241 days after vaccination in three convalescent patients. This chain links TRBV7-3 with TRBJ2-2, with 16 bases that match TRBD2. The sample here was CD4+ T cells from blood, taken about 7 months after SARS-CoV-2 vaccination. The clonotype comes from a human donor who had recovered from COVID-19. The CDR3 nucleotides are TGTGCCAGCAGCACCCCGCCGGGACTAGCGGGAGGGCCCCCCGGGGAGCTGTTTTTT. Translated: CASSTPPGLAGGPPGELFF.